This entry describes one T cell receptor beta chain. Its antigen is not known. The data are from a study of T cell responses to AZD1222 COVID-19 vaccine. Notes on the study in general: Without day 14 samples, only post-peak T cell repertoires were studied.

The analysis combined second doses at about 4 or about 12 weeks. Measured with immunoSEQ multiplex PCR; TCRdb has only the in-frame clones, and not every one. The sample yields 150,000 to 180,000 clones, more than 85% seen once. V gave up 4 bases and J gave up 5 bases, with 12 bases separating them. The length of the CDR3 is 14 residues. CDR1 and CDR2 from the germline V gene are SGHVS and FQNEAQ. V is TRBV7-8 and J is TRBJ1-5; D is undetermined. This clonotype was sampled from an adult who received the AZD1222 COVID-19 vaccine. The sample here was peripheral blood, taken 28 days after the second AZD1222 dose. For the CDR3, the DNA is TGTGCCAGCAGCTCCTCTAACGTGGATCAGCCCCAGCATTTT. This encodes CASSSSNVDQPQHF.